Below, 20 T cell receptor beta chains from the same sample are listed, as sequenced in a study of T cell changes during pregnancy in multiple sclerosis. TCRdb keeps only in-frame clones here, not all; method: immunoSEQ multiplex PCR. The table has more than 45,000 clones, 90% to 95% seen once. The source was CD4+ T cells from peripheral blood mononuclear cells, collected in the first trimester of pregnancy. The receptor set was obtained from a female donor with multiple sclerosis, enrolled in a pregnancy study.

This clone was seen once. The chain uses TRBV19 and TRBJ1-6; D possibly corresponds to TRBD1 (6 bases). The CDR3 runs to 16 residues. Between the trimmed V and J ends, which lost 6 bases and 0 bases, there was a span of 12 bases. Germline CDR1 LNHDA, CDR2 SQIVND (reference sequence). CDR3: CASSSGDASYNSPLHF. For the CDR3, the DNA is TGTGCCAGTAGCTCAGGGGATGCCTCCTATAATTCACCCCTCCACTTT.

CDR3 sequence: CASSVGLAGASTGELFF. As DNA, the CDR3 is TGTGCCAGCAGCGTCGGACTAGCGGGGGCGAGCACCGGGGAGCTGTTTTTT. The V gene is TRBV9, the J gene TRBJ2-2, with TRBD2 matching over 13 bases. CDR1 and CDR2 from the germline V gene are SGDLS and YYNGEE. The V and J ends lost 2 bases and 4 bases, in that order; junction bases with no gene match: 5. The length of the CDR3 is 17 residues.

The chain uses TRBV19 and TRBJ1-5, with 11 bases lining up with TRBD1. Germline lookup yields CDR1 LNHDA and CDR2 SQIVND (reference sequence). Unmatched junction bases numbered 6, after V lost 1 base and J lost 7 bases. This CDR3 has 16 amino acids. The CDR3 DNA is TGTGCCAGTAGTATAGGGACAGGGGGCGGTGGGCAGCCCCAGCATTTT. It codes for CASSIGTGGGGQPQHF.

This chain joins TRBV28 and TRBJ2-3, with a tentative D call TRBD2 (5 bases). Germline values: CDR1 MDHEN, CDR2 SYDVKM. The CDR3 is made up of 15 amino acids. V lost 3 bases and J 4 bases, leaving 14 bases between the germline ends. The CDR3 spells CASSLPLAAADTQYF. Written as DNA, the CDR3 is TGTGCCAGCAGTTTGCCCCTAGCAGCTGCAGATACGCAGTATTTT.

V is TRBV6-5 and J is TRBJ1-1; 9 bases match TRBD1. Trimming cost V 8 bases and J 7 bases; bases outside gene matches: 14. Germline lookup yields CDR1 MNHEY and CDR2 SVGAGI. CDR3 length: 15 amino acids. The CDR3 reads CASAPGTGFMYEAFF. CDR3 coding DNA: TGTGCCAGCGCCCCAGGGACAGGGTTTATGTATGAAGCTTTCTTT.

The J gene is TRBJ2-3, the V gene TRBV5-8; possibly TRBD2 for D (7 bases). The CDR3 loop spans 13 amino acids. Germline assignment: CDR1 SGHTS and CDR2 YDEGEE. The V end was cut by 5 bases, the J end by 7 bases, with 14 bases between. The DNA of the CDR3 is TGTGCCAGCAGTTTGAGGGGGGGAAATACGCAGTATTTT. It encodes CASSLRGGNTQYF.

CDR3 protein: CASILKPAHGYTF. The CDR3 region has the DNA TGTGCCAGCATCTTGAAGCCCGCCCATGGCTACACCTTC. This chain joins TRBV6-1 and TRBJ1-2; D not resolved. The length of the CDR3 is 13 residues. From germline, CDR1 is MNHNS and CDR2 SASEGT. V was trimmed by 7 bases and J by 6 bases, leaving 15 bases between them.

J is TRBJ2-7 and V is TRBV10-3; 9 bases are shared with TRBD1. Germline V lookup: CDR1 ENHRY, CDR2 SYGVKD. This CDR3 comprises 12 residues. Trimming took 10 bases from V and 4 from J; bases not matched to a gene: 5. CDR3 nucleotides: TGTGCCACCTTCGGACAGGGGTACGAGCAGTACTTC. This gives the protein CATFGQGYEQYF.

This chain uses TRBV21-1 with TRBJ2-7; whether TRBD2, the table's D call, matches the DNA was not checked. TRBV21-1 is designated a pseudogene. The length of the CDR3 is 16 residues. CDR3 amino acids: CASSNLGGLAVYEQYF. The CDR3 nucleotides read TGTGCCAGCAGCAACTTAGGAGGACTAGCGGTCTACGAGCAGTACTTC.

The V call is TRBV20-1, the J call TRBJ1-1; D is unresolved. The CDR3 spans 11 residues. Germline V CDR1 and CDR2: DFQATT, SNEGSKA (reference sequence). The V and J ends lost 6 bases and 7 bases respectively, with 12 bases between them. CDR3 DNA sequence: TGCAGTGCCATAACGGGGATTGAAGCTTTCTTT. Its protein product is CSAITGIEAFF.

This chain uses TRBV29-1 with TRBJ1-1; weak D call: TRBD1 (5 bases). Per germline, CDR1 SQVTM and CDR2 ANQGSEA. V lost 6 bases to trimming and J lost 7 bases, with 15 bases between them. This CDR3 has 12 amino acids. The CDR3 DNA follows: TGCAGCGTGCGTCGGGGGGAGGATGAAGCTTTCTTT. Protein product: CSVRRGEDEAFF.

The chain links TRBV4-1 to TRBJ1-6, with unresolved D. Germline V gene lookup returns CDR1 MGHRA and CDR2 YSYEKL. The CDR3 is 13 residues long. Trimming removed 0 bases at V and 12 bases at J, with 9 bases between. The CDR3 region is CASSQEGREPLHF. The CDR3 DNA sequence: TGCGCCAGCAGCCAAGAAGGACGGGAACCCCTCCACTTT.

This clone was observed a single time. The chain is built from TRBV5-1 and TRBJ2-7; TRBD1 is a possible D gene (5 bases). The V and J ends lost 4 bases and 0 bases respectively, with 8 bases between them. The CDR3 totals 13 residues. CDR1 SGHRS and CDR2 YFSETQ come from the germline V gene. This chain's CDR3 is CASSDSSSYEQYF. DNA of the CDR3: TGCGCCAGCAGCGACAGTAGCTCCTACGAGCAGTACTTC.

The rearrangement joins TRBV5-4 to TRBJ2-2; TRBD1 aligns across 7 bases. Germline CDR1 is SGHNT and CDR2 is YYREEE (reference sequence). Trimming took 5 bases from V and 5 from J; bases not matched to a gene: 12. This CDR3 spans 16 amino acids. In nucleotides, the CDR3 is TGTGCCAGCAGTGCTGACAGGGTGTCTCGAACCGGGGAGCTGTTTTTT. Translated, it gives CASSADRVSRTGELFF.

The chain has TRBV18 and TRBJ2-7; 14 nucleotides line up with TRBD2. Trimming removed 4 bases from V and 4 bases from J; junction bases left unmatched: 3. CDR1 is KGHSH and CDR2 is LQKENI in the germline V gene. This CDR3 region has 15 residues. This CDR3 reads CASSRRTSGGYEQYF. The CDR3 coding sequence is TGTGCCAGCTCACGGAGGACTAGCGGGGGGTACGAGCAGTACTTC.

The chain joins TRBV7-3 to TRBJ2-2; D might be TRBD2 (6 bases). V was pared by 3 bases and J by 4 bases, with 9 bases between. There are 14 residues in the CDR3. Germline loops: CDR1 SGHTA, CDR2 FQGTGA. CDR3 residues: CASSLGGSTGELFF. The CDR3 nucleotides read TGTGCCAGCAGCTTGGGGGGTAGCACCGGGGAGCTGTTTTTT. The variable domain in full, completed from reference TRBV7-3 and TRBJ2-2, reads GAGVSQTPSNKVTEKGKYVELRCDPISGHTALYWYRQSLGQGPEFLIYFQGTGAADDSGLPNDRFFAVRPEGSVSTLKIQRTERGDSAVYLCASSLGGSTGELFFGEGSRLTVL.

The chain couples TRBV5-4 to TRBJ2-7; 7 bases line up with TRBD1. The CDR3 is 15 amino acids. Germline assignment: CDR1 SGHNT and CDR2 YYREEE (reference sequence). V dropped 2 bases and J dropped 4; count of bases not matched to a gene: 9. CDR3 amino acids: CASSLGTARGYEQYF. The CDR3 bases are TGTGCCAGCAGCTTAGGGACAGCAAGAGGTTACGAGCAGTACTTC.

The chain uses TRBV7-2 and TRBJ2-7, with D maybe TRBD2 (6 bases). From germline, CDR1 is SGHTA and CDR2 FQGNSA. This CDR3 region has 13 residues. Trimming left V 4 bases short and J 4 bases short, with 11 bases between. The DNA of the CDR3 is TGTGCCAGCAGCTACCCGGGGGAGTACGAGCAGTACTTC. The encoded protein is CASSYPGEYEQYF. Complete variable domain (other parts from reference TRBV7-2 and TRBJ2-7): GAGVSQSPSNKVTEKGKDVELRCDPISGHTALYWYRQSLGQGLEFLIYFQGNSAPDKSGLPSDRFSAERTGGSVSTLTIQRTQQEDSAVYLCASSYPGEYEQYFGPGTRLTVT.

The chain recombines TRBV18 with TRBJ2-1; TRBD2 matches at 13 bases. Germline loops: CDR1 KGHSH, CDR2 LQKENI. CDR3 length: 15 residues. Unmatched junction bases numbered 5, after V lost 2 bases and J lost 10 bases. CDR3 region: CASSPGLAGVREQFF. In nucleotides, the CDR3 is TGTGCCAGCTCACCAGGACTAGCGGGGGTACGGGAGCAGTTCTTC.

The J gene is TRBJ1-5, the V gene TRBV15; the D gene is possibly TRBD1 (5 bases). V gave up 6 bases and J gave up 4 bases, with 13 bases separating them. Germline V gene sequence: CDR1 LNHNV, CDR2 YYDKDF (reference sequence). CDR3 length: 14 amino acids. DNA of the CDR3: TGTGCCACCAGAAACGGGGGGGTAAATCAGCCCCAGCATTTT. Protein product: CATRNGGVNQPQHF.